One and the same sample provided the 23 T cell receptor beta chains below, sequenced in a study of cytomegalovirus exposure and HLA in healthy donors. The primer mix had 60 Vbeta and 13 Jbeta primers. Here immunoSEQ multiplex PCR was the method, and the copy in TCRdb shows in-frame clones only, minus some. The sample lists approximately 81,000 clones; roughly 80% were seen once. Sequencing used PBMCs. The receptors were sampled from a woman between 45 and 60 years old in good health and CMV-seronegative.

This rearrangement joins TRBV6-6 to TRBJ2-2; D not resolved. V was shortened by 0 bases and J by 1 base, with 6 bases between the two germline ends. Germline values: CDR1 MNHNY, CDR2 SVGAGI (reference sequence). This CDR3 region has 15 residues. This CDR3 is CASSYSSVNTGELFF. In DNA form, the CDR3 reads TGTGCCAGCAGTTACTCAAGCGTGAACACCGGGGAGCTGTTTTTT.

The sample holds one count of this clone. The chain combines TRBV6-1 with TRBJ2-7; D possibly corresponds to TRBD2 (5 bases). V was cut by 6 bases and J by 3 bases, with 15 bases left in between. In germline, CDR1 is MNHNS, CDR2 SASEGT. The CDR3 is 14 amino acids. Here the CDR3 reads CASRATDGIYEQYV. In DNA form, the CDR3 reads TGTGCCAGCAGGGCCACGGACGGGATCTACGAGCAGTACGTC.

The V and J genes are TRBV4-1 and TRBJ1-5, with 8 bases that match TRBD1. V trimming: 0 bases; J trimming: 7 bases; junction bases outside the gene matches: 5. Looked up from germline, CDR1 is MGHRA and CDR2 is YSYEKL. The CDR3 totals 15 residues. CDR3 bases: TGCGCCAGCAGCCAAGAGACAGGGGACGGGCAGCCCCAGCATTTT. Its translation is CASSQETGDGQPQHF.

This CDR3 is CASSQYDRCPEKLFF. The CDR3 coding sequence is TGCGCCAGCAGTCAATACGACAGGTGCCCGGAAAAACTGTTTTTT. The V gene is TRBV23-1, the J gene TRBJ1-4; weak D call: TRBD1 (6 bases). TRBV23-1 is sorted into the ORF group, with uncertain function. The CDR3 contains 15 residues. V was clipped by 1 base and J by 8 bases, with 14 bases between them.

The chain links TRBV4-1 to TRBJ2-7; a possible D gene is TRBD2 (6 bases). The CDR3 length is 14 residues. The germline CDR1 and CDR2 sequences are MGHRA and YSYEKL. V shed 5 bases and J shed 4 bases, with 15 bases lying between them. CDR3 nucleotides: TGCGCCAGCAGCATCGGGACTCCGGATTACGAGCAGTACTTC. It encodes CASSIGTPDYEQYF.

The V call is TRBV5-1, the J call TRBJ2-2, with TRBD1 identical over 7 bases. Germline lookup yields CDR1 SGHRS and CDR2 YFSETQ. The CDR3 runs to 15 residues. V was clipped by 0 bases and J by 6 bases; unmatched bases: 5. The CDR3 nucleotides are TGCGCCAGCAGCTTGGGCGACAGGGTGGCCGGGGAGCTGTTTTTT. It is translated as CASSLGDRVAGELFF.

The gene calls are TRBV27 and TRBJ2-1; D call uncertain. CDR3 length equals 12 residues. Trimming stripped 7 bases from V and 5 bases from J, with 9 bases between. Germline V gives CDR1 MNHEY, CDR2 SMNVEV (reference sequence). CDR3 sequence: CASMKENNEQFF. CDR3 sequence (DNA): TGTGCCAGCATGAAGGAGAACAATGAGCAGTTCTTC.

This chain joins TRBV18 and TRBJ2-3; a possible D gene is TRBD2 (5 bases). Germline V gene sequence: CDR1 KGHSH, CDR2 LQKENI. There are 14 residues in the CDR3. V shed 0 bases and J shed 6 bases, with 10 bases lying between them. The DNA for the CDR3 is TGTGCCAGCTCACCACCCCCAGGAGGCGATACGCAGTATTTT. It translates to CASSPPPGGDTQYF.

In its sample, this clone was seen a few times. This chain links TRBV2 with TRBJ1-4, with 9 nucleotides matching TRBD1. V was pared by 5 bases and J by 5 bases, with 6 bases of the junction left unmatched. Looked up from germline, CDR1 is SNHLY and CDR2 is FYNNEI. The CDR3 length is 15 residues. CDR3 in amino acids: CASSLQGAENEKLFF. The CDR3 bases are TGTGCCAGCAGTCTACAGGGGGCCGAGAATGAAAAACTGTTTTTT.

This rearrangement joins TRBV11-3 to TRBJ2-1, with TRBD1 identical over 7 bases. Germline assignment: CDR1 SGHNT and CDR2 YENEEA. V lost 5 bases to trimming and J lost 7 bases; unmatched junction nucleotides: 2. This CDR3 has 12 residues. CDR3 nucleotide sequence: TGTGCCAGCAGCCAACAGGGGAATGAGCAGTTCTTC. As protein: CASSQQGNEQFF. Full variable domain (remainder filled in from reference TRBV11-3 and TRBJ2-1): EAGVVQSPRYKIIEKKQPVAFWCNPISGHNTLYWYLQNLGQGPELLIRYENEEAVDDSQLPKDRFSAERLKGVDSTLKIQPAELGDSAVYLCASSQQGNEQFFGPGTRLTVL.

The genes are TRBV5-1 and TRBJ1-2; D is possibly TRBD1 (5 bases). This CDR3 contains 15 residues. Germline V gene data show CDR1 as SGHRS and CDR2 as YFSETQ. V was pared by 4 bases and J by 4 bases, with 17 bases between. The CDR3 bases are TGCGCCAGCAGCCCGGCGGGGCGCGTAGGCTATGGCTACACCTTC. Translating it yields CASSPAGRVGYGYTF.

The chain uses TRBV7-2 and TRBJ2-3; weak D call: TRBD1 (6 bases). Germline CDR1 is SGHTA and CDR2 is FQGNSA. With 2 bases removed from V and 0 bases from J, the gap between germline ends came to 9 bases. This CDR3 is built from 15 residues. As DNA, the CDR3 is TGTGCCAGCAGCTTAAGACAGGTTAGCACAGATACGCAGTATTTT. The encoded protein is CASSLRQVSTDTQYF. Using reference TRBV7-2 and TRBJ2-3 for the parts outside the CDR3, the full variable domain is GAGVSQSPSNKVTEKGKDVELRCDPISGHTALYWYRQSLGQGLEFLIYFQGNSAPDKSGLPSDRFSAERTGGSVSTLTIQRTQQEDSAVYLCASSLRQVSTDTQYFGPGTRLTVL.

The chain joins TRBV28 to TRBJ1-1; TRBD1 is a possible D gene (5 bases). CDR1 and CDR2 from the germline V gene are MDHEN and SYDVKM. V dropped 6 bases and J dropped 0 bases, with 8 bases sitting between them. The CDR3 is 13 residues long. The CDR3 spells CASSGGMNTEAFF. The DNA of the CDR3 is TGTGCCAGCAGCGGGGGGATGAACACTGAAGCTTTCTTT.

The chain is built from TRBV15 and TRBJ1-2; D is ambiguous. The CDR3 spans 14 residues. The V end was cut by 1 base, the J end by 4 bases, with 10 bases between. Germline lookup yields CDR1 LNHNV and CDR2 YYDKDF (reference sequence). This CDR3 is CATSRAGSRYGYTF. CDR3 in DNA: TGTGCCACCAGCAGAGCGGGATCTCGCTATGGCTACACCTTC.

The rearrangement joins TRBV18 to TRBJ1-5; a weak D match, TRBD1 (6 bases). The CDR3 has 15 amino acids. Germline V gene data show CDR1 as KGHSH and CDR2 as LQKENI. With 6 bases removed from V and 0 bases from J, the gap between germline ends came to 12 bases. CDR3 in amino acids: CASSPTGYSNQPQHF. The DNA of the CDR3 is TGTGCCAGCTCCCCCACAGGGTATAGCAATCAGCCCCAGCATTTT.

V is TRBV27 and J is TRBJ1-2, with TRBD1 matching over 11 bases. The germline CDR1 and CDR2 sequences are MNHEY and SMNVEV (reference sequence). The V gene end was trimmed by 4 bases and the J gene end by 6 bases; junction bases not matched to a gene: 4. The CDR3 spans 14 residues. CDR3 amino acids: CASSSGTGGNGYTF. The CDR3 DNA follows: TGTGCCAGCAGTTCCGGGACAGGGGGGAATGGCTACACCTTC.

The V gene is TRBV28, the J gene TRBJ1-3; D gene unclear. The germline V and J ends were trimmed by 2 bases and 0 bases, with 11 bases remaining between them. The CDR3 loop spans 16 amino acids. From germline, CDR1 is MDHEN and CDR2 SYDVKM. This chain's CDR3 is CASSLKPSSSGNTIYF. The CDR3 bases are TGTGCCAGCAGTTTAAAGCCGTCAAGCTCTGGAAACACCATATATTTT.

This clone occurred once. The chain combines TRBV9 with TRBJ2-1; 12 nucleotides line up with TRBD2. V dropped 3 bases and J dropped 6; count of bases not matched to a gene: 4. The CDR3 has 15 residues. Looked up from germline, CDR1 is SGDLS and CDR2 is YYNGEE. The CDR3 DNA is TGTGCCAGCAGCGCTTGGACTAGCGGGGTCAATGAGCAGTTCTTC. Residues: CASSAWTSGVNEQFF.

The chain recombines TRBV29-1 with TRBJ2-1; TRBD2 is a possible D gene (5 bases). V dropped 6 bases and J dropped 10 bases, with 10 bases sitting between them. Germline V gives CDR1 SQVTM, CDR2 ANQGSEA. The CDR3 runs 10 residues. CDR3 in amino acids: CSVEGNEQFF. The CDR3 nucleotides read TGCAGCGTAGAGGGCAACGAGCAGTTCTTC.

This chain joins TRBV5-1 and TRBJ2-3; D uncertain. The CDR3 runs to 14 residues. The germline V gene encodes CDR1 SGHRS and CDR2 YFSETQ. Deletions cut 0 bases from V and 1 base from J, with 6 bases between. CDR3 region: CASSLGQRTDTQYF. The CDR3 DNA sequence: TGCGCCAGCAGCTTGGGACAACGCACAGATACGCAGTATTTT.

The V and J genes are TRBV18 and TRBJ1-5; 8 bases fit TRBD1. Germline CDR1 KGHSH, CDR2 LQKENI. V shed 5 bases and J 1 base; nucleotides not matched to a gene: 4. The CDR3 consists of 15 residues. The CDR3 DNA follows: TGTGCCAGCTCAAGACAGGGGATAAGCAATCAGCCCCAGCATTTT. Its translation: CASSRQGISNQPQHF.

CDR3 DNA: TGCGCCAGCAGCTTTGTGGAGACGAACACCGGGGAGCTGTTTTTT. Protein product: CASSFVETNTGELFF. V and J are TRBV5-1 and TRBJ2-2; D not certain. The CDR3 extends over 15 amino acids. The V gene lost 2 bases and the J gene lost 0 bases, with 8 bases spanning the gap. Germline V lookup: CDR1 SGHRS, CDR2 YFSETQ.

V is TRBV7-9 and J is TRBJ2-3; no definite D call. The germline V and J ends were trimmed by 3 bases and 3 bases, with 7 bases remaining between them. This CDR3 is 13 amino acids long. In germline, CDR1 is SEHNR, CDR2 FQNEAQ (reference sequence). This CDR3 is CASSFYATDTQYF. The CDR3 nucleotides read TGTGCCAGCAGCTTTTACGCGACAGATACGCAGTATTTT.